This TCR beta chain was recorded in a study of blood T cell repertoires in COVID-19. Study context: COVID-19 samples from acute and convalescent phases originated in the United States, Italy and Spain.

Only in-frame clones appear in the TCRdb table, and some are missing; sequencing was by immunoSEQ multiplex PCR. The sample holds approximately 160,000 clones; 84% are singletons and the top ten take less than 15%. V lost 2 bases, J lost 6 bases, and 8 bases lay in between. Germline V gives CDR1 LNHDA, CDR2 SQIVND (reference sequence). The CDR3 is 12 amino acids. The sequencing sample was made of peripheral blood. The gene calls are TRBV19 and TRBJ2-7, with a possible D match to TRBD2 (5 bases). This clonotype was sampled from a man in his late teens or twenties with active or convalescent COVID-19. The CDR3 DNA sequence: TGTGCCAGTAGTATACTAGCAGGCGAGCAGTACTTC. Translation: CASSILAGEQYF.